The 25 T cell receptor beta chains below all came from one sample that was sequenced in a study of chemoradiotherapy in HPV16-positive cancers (dated by TCRdb to the early 2020s). Library method: the immunoSEQ multiplex PCR assay. TCRdb provides this immuneACCESS table in a form limited to in-frame rearrangements. Some clones are lacking; in checked studies, under half of them reflect an unresolved V gene, and why the rest are absent is not known. The sample table records tens of thousands of clones; around 86% of these occur just once. The ten largest clones represent around 4.4% of the sample. The sample consisted of blood, taken from a patient who underwent chemoradiotherapy. These receptors came from a human donor with HPV-associated anogenital cancer.

The chain combines TRBV9 with TRBJ1-2, with D maybe TRBD1 (5 bases). The V gene lost 4 bases and the J gene lost 2 bases, with 12 bases spanning the gap. The CDR3 is 14 residues long. Germline assignment: CDR1 SGDLS and CDR2 YYNGEE. CDR3 DNA sequence: TGTGCCAGCAGCCCATTCGGGGGGAACTATGGCTACACCTTC. Amino acids: CASSPFGGNYGYTF.

The V and J genes are TRBV6-1 and TRBJ1-2; D is undetermined. V was clipped by 4 bases and J by 3 bases, with 9 bases between them. The CDR3 runs to 13 residues. Germline V CDR1 and CDR2: MNHNS, SASEGT. The CDR3 DNA follows: TGTGCCAGCAGTGGACTGGCGGACTATGGCTACACCTTC. This encodes CASSGLADYGYTF.

The chain carries TRBV27 and TRBJ1-1; D might be TRBD1 (5 bases). Trimming stripped 9 bases from V and 0 bases from J, with 14 bases between. This CDR3 is 14 amino acids long. CDR1 and CDR2 from the germline V gene are MNHEY and SMNVEV (reference sequence). The CDR3 nucleotides read TGTGCCAGTCTCCGGACAAGAATGAACACTGAAGCTTTCTTT. Its translation: CASLRTRMNTEAFF.

The chain links TRBV7-9 to TRBJ1-3, with TRBD1 matching over 7 bases. Germline V lookup: CDR1 SEHNR, CDR2 FQNEAQ (reference sequence). Germline trimming cut 7 bases from V and 0 bases from J; bases unmatched to any gene: 3. CDR3 length: 14 residues. The CDR3 loop is CASTDRASGNTIYF. The CDR3 DNA follows: TGTGCCAGCACCGACAGGGCCTCTGGAAACACCATATATTTT.

V and J are TRBV9 and TRBJ2-7; 7 bases line up with TRBD2. CDR1 and CDR2 (germline): SGDLS, YYNGEE. There are 15 residues in the CDR3. J was trimmed by 0 bases and V by 3 bases; bases with no gene match: 6. Here the CDR3 reads CASSASGDSSYEQYF. DNA of the CDR3: TGTGCCAGCAGCGCCAGCGGGGATTCCTCCTACGAGCAGTACTTC.

J is TRBJ1-3 and V is TRBV18; D may be TRBD1 (6 bases). The CDR3 runs to 19 residues. V lost 3 bases to trimming and J lost 0 bases, with 21 bases between them. The germline gives CDR1 KGHSH, CDR2 LQKENI. CDR3 nucleotides: TGTGCCAGCTCACCGGTTACAGGGACCAGCTCCCTCTCTGGAAACACCATATATTTT. Encoded protein: CASSPVTGTSSLSGNTIYF. Variable domain in full (rest from reference TRBV18 and TRBJ1-3): NAGVMQNPRHLVRRRGQEARLRCSPMKGHSHVYWYRQLPEEGLKFMVYLQKENIIDESGMPKERFSAEFPKEGPSILRIQQVVRGDSAAYFCASSPVTGTSSLSGNTIYFGEGSWLTVV.

This chain uses TRBV5-5 with TRBJ2-1, with unresolved D. V was shortened by 0 bases and J by 0 bases, with 10 bases between the two germline ends. Germline values: CDR1 SGHKS, CDR2 YYEKEE (reference sequence). The CDR3 contains 16 residues. CDR3 nucleotides: TGTGCCAGCAGCTTGGGGCACACCAGCTCCTACAATGAGCAGTTCTTC. Translation gives CASSLGHTSSYNEQFF.

The chain joins TRBV6-5 to TRBJ1-1, with D unresolved. From germline, CDR1 is MNHEY and CDR2 SVGAGI. The V end lost 2 bases, the J end lost 5 bases, and 12 bases lay between the germline ends. The CDR3 length is 14 residues. The chain's CDR3 is CASSYKGLGTEAFF. The CDR3 bases are TGTGCCAGCAGTTACAAAGGGTTGGGGACTGAAGCTTTCTTT.

The chain has TRBV11-2 and TRBJ1-1; D unclear. This CDR3 has 15 residues. V was shortened by 5 bases and J by 1 base, with 14 bases between the two germline ends. CDR1 SGHAT and CDR2 FQNNGV come from the germline V gene. CDR3 sequence (DNA): TGTGCCAGCAGCCAAGACGGGGTAGCGAACACTGAAGCTTTCTTT. Protein sequence: CASSQDGVANTEAFF.

This chain connects TRBV5-1 to TRBJ2-1; a weak D match, TRBD2 (5 bases). The CDR3 spans 13 residues. V lost 4 bases, J lost 4 bases, and 9 bases lay in between. Germline loops: CDR1 SGHRS, CDR2 YFSETQ. This CDR3 is CASSQSGYNEQFF. The CDR3 nucleotides read TGCGCCAGCAGCCAGAGCGGTTACAATGAGCAGTTCTTC. The variable domain in full, completed from reference TRBV5-1 and TRBJ2-1, reads KAGVTQTPRYLIKTRGQQVTLSCSPISGHRSVSWYQQTPGQGLQFLFEYFSETQRNKGNFPGRFSGRQFSNSRSEMNVSTLELGDSALYLCASSQSGYNEQFFGPGTRLTVL.

Only one count was recorded for this clone. The chain joins TRBV2 to TRBJ1-2; 9 bases line up with TRBD1. V gave up 1 base and J gave up 8 bases; unmatched junction bases: 8. The CDR3 contains 15 residues. Per the germline V gene, CDR1 is SNHLY and CDR2 is FYNNEI. The CDR3 is CASSEERTGVRGYTF. The CDR3 nucleotides read TGTGCCAGCAGTGAAGAAAGGACAGGGGTTCGAGGCTACACCTTC.

This clone was seen only a few times. For the CDR3, the DNA is TGCGCCAGCACTCTCGGACAGGAGCTCAATCAGCCCCAGCATTTT. It encodes CASTLGQELNQPQHF. This chain uses TRBV10-1 with TRBJ1-5, with 7 bases identical to TRBD1. Trimming at V came to 7 bases and at J to 3 bases, leaving 9 bases not matched to a gene. The CDR3 length is 15 residues. Germline CDR1 reads WNHNN; CDR2 reads SYGVQD (reference sequence).

The chain couples TRBV30 to TRBJ2-3, with D possibly being TRBD2 (6 bases). CDR1 GTSNPN and CDR2 SVGIG come from the germline V gene (reference sequence). CDR3 size: 14 residues. Between the trimmed V and J ends, which lost 4 bases and 0 bases, there was a span of 11 bases. CDR3 in amino acids: CAWTPGLSTDTQYF. The CDR3 nucleotides are TGTGCCTGGACCCCCGGACTAAGCACAGATACGCAGTATTTT.

This clone was recorded a few times. The chain has TRBV7-8 and TRBJ2-6, with 7 bases that match TRBD1. The J segment lost 0 bases and the V segment lost 5 bases, leaving 10 bases of the junction unmatched. The CDR3 has 18 residues. Germline CDR1 reads SGHVS; CDR2 reads FQNEAQ. The CDR3 nucleotides are TGTGCCAGCAGCCCCCCGAGGGGGCTTCCCTCTGGGGCCAACGTCCTGACTTTC. Protein: CASSPPRGLPSGANVLTF.

The rearrangement uses TRBV7-2 and TRBJ1-6; D is possibly TRBD1 (5 bases). Trimming shortened V by 7 bases and J by 5 bases, and 12 bases separated the two germline ends. Germline V lookup: CDR1 SGHTA, CDR2 FQGNSA. There are 14 residues in the CDR3. CDR3 residues: CASTNQGNNSPLHF. CDR3 bases: TGTGCCAGCACAAATCAGGGTAATAATTCACCCCTCCACTTT.

The rearrangement joins TRBV7-7 to TRBJ1-5, with unresolved D. CDR3 length equals 13 residues. CDR1 and CDR2 from the germline V gene are SSHAT and FNYEAQ (reference sequence). The V end was cut by 1 base, the J end by 5 bases, with 6 bases between. This CDR3 reads CASSLDRDQPQHF. CDR3 DNA sequence: TGTGCCAGCAGCTTAGACCGGGATCAGCCCCAGCATTTT. The complete variable domain, with remaining parts taken from reference TRBV7-7 and TRBJ1-5, reads GAGVSQSPRYKVTKRGQDVTLRCDPISSHATLYWYQQALGQGPEFLTYFNYEAQPDKSGLPSDRFSAERPEGSISTLTIQRTEQRDSAMYRCASSLDRDQPQHFGDGTRLSIL.

The J gene is TRBJ1-1, the V gene TRBV19; 9 nucleotides align to TRBD1. Germline loops: CDR1 LNHDA, CDR2 SQIVND (reference sequence). Trimming removed 5 bases from V and 3 bases from J; junction bases left unmatched: 7. The CDR3 covers 15 residues. The CDR3, as DNA: TGTGCCAGTAGTCTCCAGACAGGGGGATACACTGAAGCTTTCTTT. Amino acids: CASSLQTGGYTEAFF.

The chain uses TRBV18 and TRBJ2-7; 9 bases agree with TRBD1. The CDR3 has 15 amino acids. J was trimmed by 2 bases and V by 2 bases; bases with no gene match: 4. CDR1 is KGHSH, CDR2 LQKENI, per germline. The CDR3 region is CASSPSGQGPYEQYF. In DNA, the CDR3 is TGTGCCAGCTCACCATCGGGACAGGGTCCCTACGAGCAGTACTTC.

This chain joins TRBV28 and TRBJ2-3, with D perhaps TRBD2 (5 bases). V lost 7 bases to trimming and J lost 6 bases, with 5 bases between them. The germline gives CDR1 MDHEN, CDR2 SYDVKM. This CDR3 has 10 amino acids. The CDR3 DNA reads as TGTGCCAGCAAGCGGGATACGCAGTATTTT. It specifies CASKRDTQYF.

Only a few counts were recorded for this clone. V is TRBV15 and J is TRBJ1-2; D remains ambiguous. Trimming stripped 0 bases from V and 6 bases from J, with 14 bases between. Germline V gene lookup returns CDR1 LNHNV and CDR2 YYDKDF (reference sequence). CDR3 length: 15 residues. In DNA, the CDR3 is TGTGCCACCAGCAGAGATTTTCAGAGGACCAATGGCTACACCTTC. Its protein is CATSRDFQRTNGYTF.

This rearrangement joins TRBV5-5 to TRBJ2-7; no reliable D call. Trimming took off 4 bases at V and 0 bases at J, with 11 bases between the two ends. Looked up from germline, CDR1 is SGHKS and CDR2 is YYEKEE (reference sequence). The CDR3 extends over 14 amino acids. CDR3 bases: TGTGCCAGCAGCCTTGCGTCGAGCTCCTACGAGCAGTACTTC. Its protein product is CASSLASSSYEQYF.

The gene calls are TRBV5-4 and TRBJ2-7; the D gene is possibly TRBD2 (5 bases). CDR3 length: 12 residues. Trimming stripped 1 base from V and 4 bases from J, with 6 bases between. From germline, CDR1 is SGHNT and CDR2 YYREEE (reference sequence). The CDR3 is CASSLRGYEQYF. CDR3 DNA: TGTGCCAGCAGCTTGCGGGGTTACGAGCAGTACTTC. The whole variable domain, remainder taken from reference TRBV5-4 and TRBJ2-7, is ETGVTQSPTHLIKTRGQQVTLRCSSQSGHNTVSWYQQALGQGPQFIFQYYREEENGRGNFPPRFSGLQFPNYSSELNVNALELDDSALYLCASSLRGYEQYFGPGTRLTVT.

V and J are TRBV7-2 and TRBJ2-2; the D is unclear. Trimming left V 1 base short and J 3 bases short, with 9 bases between. Germline CDR1 is SGHTA and CDR2 is FQGNSA. CDR3 length: 15 amino acids. The CDR3 DNA reads TGTGCCAGCAGCTTAGAGGCGGTGTACACCGGGGAGCTGTTTTTT. The encoded protein is CASSLEAVYTGELFF. The full variable domain, in which reference TRBV7-2 and TRBJ2-2 provide the parts outside the CDR3, is GAGVSQSPSNKVTEKGKDVELRCDPISGHTALYWYRQSLGQGLEFLIYFQGNSAPDKSGLPSDRFSAERTGGSVSTLTIQRTQQEDSAVYLCASSLEAVYTGELFFGEGSRLTVL.

The chain is built from TRBV27 and TRBJ2-7; 9 nucleotides match TRBD1. Germline values: CDR1 MNHEY, CDR2 SMNVEV (reference sequence). The CDR3 runs to 13 residues. V dropped 5 bases and J dropped 4; count of bases not matched to a gene: 3. The CDR3 protein is CASSAGQGYEQYF. In DNA, the CDR3 is TGTGCCAGCAGTGCCGGACAGGGGTACGAGCAGTACTTC.

J is TRBJ1-5 and V is TRBV2, with no clear D. The CDR3 covers 13 residues. Per the germline V gene, CDR1 is SNHLY and CDR2 is FYNNEI. V shed 7 bases and J shed 0 bases, with 7 bases lying between them. The CDR3, as DNA: TGTGCCAGCAAACAGTATAGCAATCAGCCCCAGCATTTT. Its protein is CASKQYSNQPQHF.